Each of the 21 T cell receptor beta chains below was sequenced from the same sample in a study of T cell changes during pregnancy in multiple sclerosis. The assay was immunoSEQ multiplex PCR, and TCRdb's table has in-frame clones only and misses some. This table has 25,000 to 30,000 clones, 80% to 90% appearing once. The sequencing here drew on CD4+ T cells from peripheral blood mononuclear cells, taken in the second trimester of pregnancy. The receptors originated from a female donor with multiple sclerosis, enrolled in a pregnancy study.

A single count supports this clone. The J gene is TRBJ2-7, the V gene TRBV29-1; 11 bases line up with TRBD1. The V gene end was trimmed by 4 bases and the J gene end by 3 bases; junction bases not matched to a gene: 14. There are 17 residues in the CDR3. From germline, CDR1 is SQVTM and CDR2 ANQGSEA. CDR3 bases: TGCAGCGTTGTCCTCCGGGACAGGGGGATCCCTAACTACGAGCAGTACTTC. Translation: CSVVLRDRGIPNYEQYF.

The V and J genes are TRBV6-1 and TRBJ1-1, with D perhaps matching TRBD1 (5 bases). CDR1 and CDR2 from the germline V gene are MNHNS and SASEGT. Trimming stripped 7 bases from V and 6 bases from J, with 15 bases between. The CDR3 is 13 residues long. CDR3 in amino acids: CASISGSVSEAFF. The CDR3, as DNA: TGTGCCAGCATCTCAGGGTCCGTTTCTGAAGCTTTCTTT.

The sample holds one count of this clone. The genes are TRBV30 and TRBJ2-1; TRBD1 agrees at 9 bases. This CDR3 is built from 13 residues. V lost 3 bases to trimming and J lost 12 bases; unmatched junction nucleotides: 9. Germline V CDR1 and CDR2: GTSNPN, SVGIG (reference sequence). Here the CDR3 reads CAWSQQGAGGQFF. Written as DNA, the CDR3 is TGTGCCTGGAGCCAACAGGGGGCAGGAGGGCAGTTCTTC. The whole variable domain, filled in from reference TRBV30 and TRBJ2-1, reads SQTIHQWPATLVQPVGSPLSLECTVEGTSNPNLYWYRQAAGRGLQLLFYSVGIGQISSEVPQNLSASRPQDRQFILSSKKLLLSDSGFYLCAWSQQGAGGQFFGPGTRLTVL.

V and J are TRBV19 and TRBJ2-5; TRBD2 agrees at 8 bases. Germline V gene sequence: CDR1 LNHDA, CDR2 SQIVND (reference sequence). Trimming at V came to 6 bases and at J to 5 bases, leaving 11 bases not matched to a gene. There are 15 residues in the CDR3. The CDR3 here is CASRPTTSVLETQYF. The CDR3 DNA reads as TGTGCCAGTAGGCCGACGACTAGCGTTTTGGAGACCCAGTACTTC.

DNA of the CDR3: TGCGCCAGCAGCGCAGGACAGCCCAGCTCTGGAAACACCATATATTTT. Its protein is CASSAGQPSSGNTIYF. The chain recombines TRBV5-1 with TRBJ1-3; TRBD1 is a possible D gene (6 bases). CDR3 length equals 16 residues. V dropped 4 bases and J dropped 0 bases, with 14 bases sitting between them. Germline V gene lookup returns CDR1 SGHRS and CDR2 YFSETQ.

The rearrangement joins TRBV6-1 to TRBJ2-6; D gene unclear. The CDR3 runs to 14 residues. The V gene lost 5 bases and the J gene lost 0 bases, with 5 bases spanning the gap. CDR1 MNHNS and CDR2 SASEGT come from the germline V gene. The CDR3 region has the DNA TGTGCCAGCAGTCCCCACTCTGGGGCCAACGTCCTGACTTTC. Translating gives CASSPHSGANVLTF.

The CDR3 nucleotides are TGTGCCAGCAGTTACGGCAGTCTCAATGAGCAGTTCTTC. It codes for CASSYGSLNEQFF. This chain joins TRBV6-6 and TRBJ2-1; no definite D call. Trimming removed 2 bases from V and 6 bases from J, with 8 bases in between. The CDR3 runs 13 residues. Germline V lookup: CDR1 MNHNY, CDR2 SVGAGI (reference sequence).

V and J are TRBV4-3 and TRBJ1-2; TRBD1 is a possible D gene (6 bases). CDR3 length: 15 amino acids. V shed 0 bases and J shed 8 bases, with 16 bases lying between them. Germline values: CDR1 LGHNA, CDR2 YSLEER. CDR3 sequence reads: CASSQDRQGYAGYTF. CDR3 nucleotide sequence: TGCGCCAGCAGCCAAGATCGGCAGGGGTATGCCGGCTACACCTTC.

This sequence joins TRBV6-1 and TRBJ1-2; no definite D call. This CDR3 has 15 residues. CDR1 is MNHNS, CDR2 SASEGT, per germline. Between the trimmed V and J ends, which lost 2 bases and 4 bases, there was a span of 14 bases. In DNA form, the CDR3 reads TGTGCCAGCAGTGAATGGAGGCAGTCAGGCTATGGCTACACCTTC. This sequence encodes CASSEWRQSGYGYTF.

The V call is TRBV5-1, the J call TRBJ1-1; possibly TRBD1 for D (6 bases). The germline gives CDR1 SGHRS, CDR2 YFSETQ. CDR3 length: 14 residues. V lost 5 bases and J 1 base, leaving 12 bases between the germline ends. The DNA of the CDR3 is TGCGCCAGCAGTTCCCAGGGACAGAACACTGAAGCTTTCTTT. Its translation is CASSSQGQNTEAFF.

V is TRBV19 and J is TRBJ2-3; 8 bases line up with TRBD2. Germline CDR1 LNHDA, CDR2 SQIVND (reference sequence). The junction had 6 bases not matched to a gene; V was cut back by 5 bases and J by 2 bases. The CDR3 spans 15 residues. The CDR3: CASSSLAGYTDTQYF. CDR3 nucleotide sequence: TGTGCCAGTAGTTCATTAGCGGGGTACACAGATACGCAGTATTTT.

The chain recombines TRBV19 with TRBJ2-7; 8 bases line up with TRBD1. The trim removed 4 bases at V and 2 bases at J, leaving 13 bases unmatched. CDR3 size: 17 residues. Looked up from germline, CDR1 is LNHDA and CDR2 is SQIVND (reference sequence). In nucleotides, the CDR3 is TGTGCCAGTAGTACCCTGGGGGACAGGTATCGTACCTACGAGCAGTACTTC. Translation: CASSTLGDRYRTYEQYF.

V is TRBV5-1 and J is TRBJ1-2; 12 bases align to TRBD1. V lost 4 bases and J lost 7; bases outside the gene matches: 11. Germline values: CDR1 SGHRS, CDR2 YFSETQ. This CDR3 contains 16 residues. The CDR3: CASSPQPGQGAGGYTF. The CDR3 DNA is TGCGCCAGCAGCCCCCAACCGGGACAGGGGGCAGGTGGCTACACCTTC.

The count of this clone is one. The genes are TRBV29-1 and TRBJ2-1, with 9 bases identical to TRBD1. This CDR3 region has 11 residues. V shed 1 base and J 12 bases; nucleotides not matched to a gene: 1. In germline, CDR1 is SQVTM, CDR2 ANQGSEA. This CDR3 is CSVEVGQGQFF. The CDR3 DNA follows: TGCAGCGTTGAAGTGGGACAGGGGCAGTTCTTC.

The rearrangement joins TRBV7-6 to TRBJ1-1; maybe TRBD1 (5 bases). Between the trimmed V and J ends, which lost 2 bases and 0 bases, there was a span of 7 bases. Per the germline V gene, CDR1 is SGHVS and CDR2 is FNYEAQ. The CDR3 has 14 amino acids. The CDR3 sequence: CASSLQGMNTEAFF. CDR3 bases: TGTGCCAGCAGCTTACAGGGTATGAACACTGAAGCTTTCTTT. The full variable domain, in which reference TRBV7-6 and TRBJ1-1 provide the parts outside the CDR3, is GAGVSQSPRYKVTKRGQDVALRCDPISGHVSLYWYRQALGQGPEFLTYFNYEAQQDKSGLPNDRFSAERPEGSISTLTIQRTEQRDSAMYRCASSLQGMNTEAFFGQGTRLTVV.

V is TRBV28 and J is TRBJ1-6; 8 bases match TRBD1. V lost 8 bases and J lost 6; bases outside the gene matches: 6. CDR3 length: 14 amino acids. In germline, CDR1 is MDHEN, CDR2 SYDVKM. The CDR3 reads CASRTDRVNSPLHF. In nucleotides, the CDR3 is TGTGCCAGCCGCACGGACAGGGTTAATTCACCCCTCCACTTT.

This CDR3 reads CAWARQGNQPQHF. CDR3 coding DNA: TGTGCCTGGGCCCGACAAGGCAATCAGCCCCAGCATTTT. The rearrangement joins TRBV30 to TRBJ1-5; D uncertain. Germline V gene sequence: CDR1 GTSNPN, CDR2 SVGIG (reference sequence). The CDR3 length is 13 residues. V was trimmed by 5 bases and J by 2 bases, leaving 10 bases between them.

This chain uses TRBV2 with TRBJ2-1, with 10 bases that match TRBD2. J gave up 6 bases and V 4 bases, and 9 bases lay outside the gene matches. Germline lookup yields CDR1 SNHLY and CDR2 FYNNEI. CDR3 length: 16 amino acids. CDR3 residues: CASSVGERGGLNEQFF. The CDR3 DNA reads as TGTGCCAGCAGTGTAGGCGAGCGGGGGGGCCTCAATGAGCAGTTCTTC.

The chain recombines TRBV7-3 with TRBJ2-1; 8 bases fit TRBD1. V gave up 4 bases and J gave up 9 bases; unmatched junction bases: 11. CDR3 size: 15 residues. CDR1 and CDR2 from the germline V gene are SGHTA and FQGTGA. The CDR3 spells CASSSRTGSEAEQFF. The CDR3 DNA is TGTGCCAGCAGCTCCAGGACAGGGAGCGAGGCTGAGCAGTTCTTC.

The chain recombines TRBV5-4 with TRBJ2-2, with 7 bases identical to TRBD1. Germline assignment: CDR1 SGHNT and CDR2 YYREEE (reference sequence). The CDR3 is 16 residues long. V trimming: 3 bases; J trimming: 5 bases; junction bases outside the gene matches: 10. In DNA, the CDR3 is TGTGCCAGCAGCTCCCCAGGGGGATTTAGGACCGGGGAGCTGTTTTTT. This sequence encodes CASSSPGGFRTGELFF.

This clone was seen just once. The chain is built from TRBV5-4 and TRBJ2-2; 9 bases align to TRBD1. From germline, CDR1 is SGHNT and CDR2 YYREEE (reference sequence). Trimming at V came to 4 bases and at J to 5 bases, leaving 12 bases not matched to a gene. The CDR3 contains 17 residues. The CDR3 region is CASSPHPPGQGTGELFF. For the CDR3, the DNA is TGTGCCAGCAGCCCCCACCCCCCGGGACAGGGTACCGGGGAGCTGTTTTTT.